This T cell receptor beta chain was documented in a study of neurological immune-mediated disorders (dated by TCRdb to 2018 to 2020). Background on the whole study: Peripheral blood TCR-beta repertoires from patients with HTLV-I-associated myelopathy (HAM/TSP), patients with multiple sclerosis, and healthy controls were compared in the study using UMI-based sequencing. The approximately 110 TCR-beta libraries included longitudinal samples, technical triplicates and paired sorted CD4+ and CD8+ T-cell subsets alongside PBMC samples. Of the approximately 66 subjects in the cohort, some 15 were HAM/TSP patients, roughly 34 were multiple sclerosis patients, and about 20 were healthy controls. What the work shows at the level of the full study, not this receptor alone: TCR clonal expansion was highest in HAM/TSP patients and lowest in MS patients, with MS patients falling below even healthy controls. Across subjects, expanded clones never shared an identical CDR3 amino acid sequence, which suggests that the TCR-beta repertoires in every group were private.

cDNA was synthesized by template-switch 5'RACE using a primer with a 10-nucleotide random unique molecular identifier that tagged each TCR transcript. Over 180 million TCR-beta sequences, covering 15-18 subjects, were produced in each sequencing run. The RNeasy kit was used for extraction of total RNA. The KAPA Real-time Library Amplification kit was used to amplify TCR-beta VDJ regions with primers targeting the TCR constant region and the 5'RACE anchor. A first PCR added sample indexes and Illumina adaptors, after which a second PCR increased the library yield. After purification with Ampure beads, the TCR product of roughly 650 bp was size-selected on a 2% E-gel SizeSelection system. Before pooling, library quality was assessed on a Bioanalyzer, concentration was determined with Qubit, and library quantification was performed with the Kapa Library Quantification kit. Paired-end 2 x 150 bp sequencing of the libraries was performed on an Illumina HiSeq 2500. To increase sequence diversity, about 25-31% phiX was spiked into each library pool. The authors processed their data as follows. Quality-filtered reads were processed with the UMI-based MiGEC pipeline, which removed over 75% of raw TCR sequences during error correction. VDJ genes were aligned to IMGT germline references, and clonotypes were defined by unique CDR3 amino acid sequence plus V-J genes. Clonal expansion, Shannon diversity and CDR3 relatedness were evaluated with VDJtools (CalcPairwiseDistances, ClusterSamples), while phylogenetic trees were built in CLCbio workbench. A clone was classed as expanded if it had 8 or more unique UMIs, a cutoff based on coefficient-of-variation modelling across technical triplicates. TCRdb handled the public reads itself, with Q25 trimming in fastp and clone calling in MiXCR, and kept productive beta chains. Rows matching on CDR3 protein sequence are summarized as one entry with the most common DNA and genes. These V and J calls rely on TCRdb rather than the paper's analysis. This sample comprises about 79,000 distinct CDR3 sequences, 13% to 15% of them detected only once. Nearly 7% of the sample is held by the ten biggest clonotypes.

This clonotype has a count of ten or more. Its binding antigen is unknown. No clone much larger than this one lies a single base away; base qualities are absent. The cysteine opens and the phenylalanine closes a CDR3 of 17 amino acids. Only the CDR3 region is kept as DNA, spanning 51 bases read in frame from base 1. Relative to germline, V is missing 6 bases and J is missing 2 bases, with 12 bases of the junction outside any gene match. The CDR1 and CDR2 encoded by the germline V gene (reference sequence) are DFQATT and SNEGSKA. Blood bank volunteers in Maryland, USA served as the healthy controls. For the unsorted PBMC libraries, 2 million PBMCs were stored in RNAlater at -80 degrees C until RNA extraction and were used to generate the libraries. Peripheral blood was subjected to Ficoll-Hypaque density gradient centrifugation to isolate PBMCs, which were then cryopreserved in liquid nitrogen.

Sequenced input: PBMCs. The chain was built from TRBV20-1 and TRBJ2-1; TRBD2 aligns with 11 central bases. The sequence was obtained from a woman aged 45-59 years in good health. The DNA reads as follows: TGCAGTGCCCCTGGCGGGACTAGCGGACGGACCTACAATGAGCAGTTCTTC. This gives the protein CSAPGGTSGRTYNEQFF.